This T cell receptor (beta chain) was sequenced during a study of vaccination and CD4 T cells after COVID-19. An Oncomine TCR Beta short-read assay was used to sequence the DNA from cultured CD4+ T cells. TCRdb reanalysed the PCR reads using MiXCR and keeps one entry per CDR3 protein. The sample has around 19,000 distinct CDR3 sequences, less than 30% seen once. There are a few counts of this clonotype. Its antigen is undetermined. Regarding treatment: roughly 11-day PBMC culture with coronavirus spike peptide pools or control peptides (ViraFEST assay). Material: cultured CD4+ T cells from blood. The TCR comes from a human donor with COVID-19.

The CDR3 is CSASRGNTIYF. The CDR3 nucleotides read TGCAGTGCTAGTCGGGGAAACACCATATATTTT. The chain joins TRBV20-1 to TRBJ1-3; unclear D gene. V lost 3 bases and J 4 bases, leaving 4 bases between the germline ends. CDR3 size: 11 residues. Germline CDR1 and CDR2: DFQATT and SNEGSKA (reference sequence).